This entry concerns a single T cell receptor (beta chain). This entry belongs to a study of blood T cell repertoires in COVID-19. All recovered Cohort 3 donors got two negative PCRs, got clearance, or saw symptom resolution. Study processing details: The authors estimated nucleated cell counts from reference gene primer amplification. The table came from immunoSEQ multiplex PCR; TCRdb's copy has only in-frame clones and leaves some out. The V and J calls and the clone size are those of that table, but D and trimming were determined from the DNA. There are 300,000 to 350,000 clones in the sample; 88% occur only once, and less than 6.5% lies in the top ten. The CDR3 is 17 amino acids. J lost 1 base, V lost 7 bases, and 8 bases had no gene match. CDR1 and CDR2 (germline): ENHRY, SYGVKD.

The sequence was obtained from a young man who had recovered from COVID-19. Sequences were obtained from PBMCs or T cells enriched from blood (not recorded which). The chain links TRBV10-3 to TRBJ2-6, with TRBD1 identical over 9 bases. CDR3 amino acids: CAINGGTGSSGANVLTF. The CDR3 bases are TGTGCCATCAACGGAGGGACAGGGTCATCTGGGGCCAACGTCCTGACTTTC.